These T cell receptor beta chains were read from a single sample in a study of CD8 T cells in Susac syndrome. From the immunoSEQ multiplex PCR reads, TCRdb called clonotypes with MiXCR, one entry per CDR3 protein. The table includes roughly 130,000 distinct CDR3 sequences, around 96% detected once. The sample comprised CD4+ T cells from PBMCs. Receptors originate from a human donor with multiple sclerosis. Each CDR3 is given with its conserved first and last residue. The order of the fields is J gene, D gene, V gene, clone size, CDR3 protein, CDR3 DNA. A D gene is named only where the DNA matches it firmly. Clone size, where shown, is once, few, many, or a class for clones that have expanded.

TRBJ2-5 TRBD2 TRBV4-1 - CASSQDILAGKQETQYF TGCGCCAGCAGCCAAGATATCCTAGCGGGAAAGCAAGAGACCCAGTACTTC
TRBJ1-6 - TRBV9 - CASSVVGDNSPLHF TGTGCCAGCAGCGTAGTAGGGGATAATTCACCCCTCCACTTT
TRBJ1-2 - TRBV7-9 - CASSLGNINYGYTF TGTGCCAGCAGCTTGGGCAATATTAACTATGGCTACACCTTC
TRBJ2-3 - TRBV20-1 - CSAFRQAGDTQYF TGCAGTGCGTTTCGACAGGCGGGAGATACGCAGTATTTT
TRBJ2-4 TRBD1 TRBV5-1 - CASSLGTGGKNIQYF TGCGCCAGCAGCTTGGGGACAGGGGGAAAAAACATTCAGTACTTC
TRBJ1-5 - TRBV23-1 - CASSQSGYFRNQPQHF TGCGCCAGCAGTCAGTCAGGGTACTTTCGCAATCAGCCCCAGCATTTT
TRBJ2-3 - TRBV2 - CASSEVGHTDTQYF TGTGCCAGCAGTGAGGTGGGACACACAGATACGCAGTATTTT
TRBJ2-7 - TRBV5-1 - CASSLQTSSYEQYF TGCGCCAGCAGCTTGCAGACCAGCTCCTACGAGCAGTACTTC
TRBJ2-1 TRBD2 TRBV9 once CASSVDPSGGYNEQFF TGTGCCAGCAGCGTAGATCCTAGCGGGGGGTACAATGAGCAGTTCTTC
TRBJ2-7 - TRBV13 - CASSLRMQGSSYEQYF TGTGCCAGCAGCTTACGGATGCAGGGGAGCTCCTACGAGCAGTACTTC
TRBJ1-5 - TRBV28 - CASSPTQGQSNQPQHF TGTGCCAGCAGCCCTACCCAGGGACAATCAAATCAGCCCCAGCATTTT
TRBJ1-5 TRBD1 TRBV7-2 - CASSAQTGPNQPQHF TGTGCCAGCAGCGCCCAGACAGGGCCCAATCAGCCCCAGCATTTT
TRBJ2-1 TRBD2 TRBV7-9 - CASSGGLAGTYNEQFF TGTGCCAGCAGCGGCGGTCTAGCGGGCACCTACAATGAGCAGTTCTTC
TRBJ1-5 TRBD1 TRBV7-8 - CASSFPGTAQPQHF TGTGCCAGCAGCTTTCCCGGGACAGCCCAGCCCCAGCATTTT
TRBJ1-2 TRBD1 TRBV20-1 few CSARTTGTGLTSYGYTF TGCAGTGCTAGAACCACCGGGACAGGGCTAACTAGCTATGGCTACACCTTC
TRBJ2-5 TRBD2 TRBV9 - CASSATSSGSGETQYF TGTGCCAGCAGCGCGACATCTAGCGGGAGCGGGGAGACCCAGTACTTC
TRBJ1-6 TRBD1 TRBV5-4 - CASSYEGAANSPLHF TGTGCCAGCAGTTATGAGGGGGCTGCTAATTCACCCCTCCACTTT
TRBJ2-7 - TRBV5-1 - CASSLGPGLSYEQYF TGCGCCAGCAGCTTGGGGCCGGGACTGTCCTACGAGCAGTACTTC
TRBJ2-6 TRBD1 TRBV30 - CAWNRDRVPGANVLTF TGTGCCTGGAATAGGGACAGGGTACCTGGGGCCAACGTCCTGACTTTC
TRBJ2-1 TRBD2 TRBV5-4 - CASSKTILAGESEQFF TGTGCCAGCAGCAAAACAATCTTAGCGGGAGAATCTGAGCAGTTCTTC
TRBJ1-5 - TRBV12-3/TRBV12-4 - CASGRGGFNQPQHF TGTGCCAGCGGCCGGGGGGGCTTCAATCAGCCCCAGCATTTT
TRBJ1-1 - TRBV9 - CASSVVLSKNTEAFF TGTGCCAGCAGCGTAGTCCTCTCCAAGAACACTGAAGCTTTCTTT
TRBJ2-1 TRBD2 TRBV15 - CATSISGSHNEQFF TGTGCCACCAGCATAAGCGGGAGTCATAATGAGCAGTTCTTC
TRBJ2-3 TRBD2 TRBV29-1 - CSVRRGAGVDTDTQYF TGCAGCGTCCGAAGGGGAGCGGGAGTCGACACAGATACGCAGTATTTT
TRBJ1-2 - TRBV27 once CASSLRFGGSYGYTF TGTGCCAGCAGCCTACGATTTGGGGGATCGTATGGCTACACCTTC